Presented here are 7 T cell receptor beta chains from one specimen sequenced in a study of long-term antiretroviral therapy in people with HIV. The immunoSEQ assay was v3.0, run at survey level. TCRdb keeps only in-frame clones here, not all; method: immunoSEQ multiplex PCR. The sample yields tens of thousands of clones, over 75% seen once. The source material was unsorted PBMCs, sampled 1.5 years before starting antiretroviral therapy. Source of these receptors: a young man with HIV.

This chain uses TRBV7-9 with TRBJ2-5; weak D call: TRBD1 (5 bases). CDR1 SEHNR and CDR2 FQNEAQ come from the germline V gene (reference sequence). V lost 2 bases and J lost 3, with 19 bases in between. This CDR3 is 17 amino acids long. The CDR3 coding sequence is TGTGCCAGCAGCTTAACGCCTCAGGGTCCTAAAGAAGAGACCCAGTACTTC. It encodes CASSLTPQGPKEETQYF. Full variable domain (outside the CDR3, taken from reference TRBV7-9 and TRBJ2-5): DTGVSQNPRHKITKRGQNVTFRCDPISEHNRLYWYRQTLGQGPEFLTYFQNEAQLEKSRLLSDRFSAERPKGSFSTLEIQRTEQGDSAMYLCASSLTPQGPKEETQYFGPGTRLLVL.

V and J are TRBV18 and TRBJ2-7, with 10 bases lining up with TRBD1. Unmatched junction bases numbered 9, after V lost 6 bases and J lost 4 bases. Germline CDR1 is KGHSH and CDR2 is LQKENI. CDR3 length equals 15 residues. CDR3 sequence reads: CASSRRTGGTYEQYF. In DNA, the CDR3 is TGTGCCAGCTCGCGGCGGACAGGGGGGACGTACGAGCAGTACTTC.

The sample holds a few counts of this clone. The V call is TRBV5-1, the J call TRBJ1-3; maybe TRBD1 (5 bases). The CDR3 totals 14 residues. The germline CDR1 and CDR2 sequences are SGHRS and YFSETQ. V was trimmed by 0 bases and J by 3 bases, leaving 7 bases between them. CDR3 amino acids: CASSLAGYGNTIYF. The CDR3 region has the DNA TGCGCCAGCAGCTTGGCAGGGTATGGAAACACCATATATTTT.

J is TRBJ2-7 and V is TRBV13, with TRBD1 matching over 8 bases. CDR1 and CDR2 from the germline V gene are PRHDT and FYEKMQ (reference sequence). V lost 5 bases and J lost 5; bases outside the gene matches: 8. This CDR3 spans 14 amino acids. The CDR3 reads CASSHPGQEDEQYF. CDR3 DNA sequence: TGTGCCAGCAGCCATCCGGGACAGGAAGACGAGCAGTACTTC.

A few counts support this clone. V is TRBV18 and J is TRBJ1-4; 9 bases fit TRBD1. Trimming took 2 bases from V and 6 from J; bases not matched to a gene: 1. Germline lookup yields CDR1 KGHSH and CDR2 LQKENI. The CDR3 runs 14 residues. The CDR3 nucleotides are TGTGCCAGCTCACCAAGACAGGGGGATGAAAAACTGTTTTTT. Protein: CASSPRQGDEKLFF.

The chain links TRBV13 to TRBJ2-7; 10 bases match TRBD2. J lost 2 bases, V lost 3 bases, and 1 base had no gene match. Germline V lookup: CDR1 PRHDT, CDR2 FYEKMQ (reference sequence). The CDR3 sequence is 14 residues long. The CDR3, as DNA: TGTGCCAGCAGCTTCGGACTAGCGGCCTACGAGCAGTACTTC. Residues: CASSFGLAAYEQYF.

The rearrangement links TRBV9 to TRBJ2-5; maybe TRBD2 (5 bases). Trimming removed 4 bases from V and 5 bases from J, with 12 bases in between. Germline V gene data show CDR1 as SGDLS and CDR2 as YYNGEE. The CDR3 runs 13 residues. CDR3 DNA sequence: TGTGCCAGCAGCCCGGGATTGGGGGAGACCCAGTACTTC. Translated: CASSPGLGETQYF.